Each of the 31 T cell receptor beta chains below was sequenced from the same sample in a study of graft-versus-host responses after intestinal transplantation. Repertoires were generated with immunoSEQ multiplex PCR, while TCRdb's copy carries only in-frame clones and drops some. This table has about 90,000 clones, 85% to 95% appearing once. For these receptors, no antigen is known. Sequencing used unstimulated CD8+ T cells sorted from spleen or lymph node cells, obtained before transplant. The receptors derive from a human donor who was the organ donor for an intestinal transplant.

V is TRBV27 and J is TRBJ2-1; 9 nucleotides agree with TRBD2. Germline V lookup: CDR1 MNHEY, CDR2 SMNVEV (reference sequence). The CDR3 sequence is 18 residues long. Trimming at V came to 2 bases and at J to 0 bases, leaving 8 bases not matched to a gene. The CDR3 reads CASSLRSGGRSSYNEQFF. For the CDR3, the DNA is TGTGCCAGCAGTTTACGTAGCGGGGGCCGGTCCTCCTACAATGAGCAGTTCTTC.

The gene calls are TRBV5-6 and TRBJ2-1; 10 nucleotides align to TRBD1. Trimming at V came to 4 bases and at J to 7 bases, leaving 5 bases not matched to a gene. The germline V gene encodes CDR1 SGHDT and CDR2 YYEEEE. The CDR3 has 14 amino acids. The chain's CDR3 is CASSPRQGANEQFF. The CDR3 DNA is TGTGCCAGCAGCCCTAGACAGGGGGCGAATGAGCAGTTCTTC.

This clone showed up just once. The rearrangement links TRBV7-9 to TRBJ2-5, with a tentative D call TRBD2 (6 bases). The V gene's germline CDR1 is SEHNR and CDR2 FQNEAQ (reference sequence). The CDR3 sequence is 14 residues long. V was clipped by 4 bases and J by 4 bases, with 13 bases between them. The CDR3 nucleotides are TGTGCCAGCAGCTCCTCCGGGGGAGGAGAGACCCAGTACTTC. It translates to CASSSSGGGETQYF.

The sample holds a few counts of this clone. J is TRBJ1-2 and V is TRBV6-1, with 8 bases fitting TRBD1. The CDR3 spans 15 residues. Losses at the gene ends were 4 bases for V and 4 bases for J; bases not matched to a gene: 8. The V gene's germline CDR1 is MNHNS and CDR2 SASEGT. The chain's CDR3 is CASSARQGFGYGYTF. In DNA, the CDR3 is TGTGCCAGCAGTGCCCGACAGGGGTTCGGCTATGGCTACACCTTC.

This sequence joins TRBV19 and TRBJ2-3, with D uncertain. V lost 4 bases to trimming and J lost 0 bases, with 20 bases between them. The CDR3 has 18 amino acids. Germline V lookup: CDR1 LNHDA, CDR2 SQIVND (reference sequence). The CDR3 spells CASSTSSSGATSTDTQYF. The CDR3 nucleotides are TGTGCCAGTAGTACCTCATCCTCTGGAGCGACTAGCACAGATACGCAGTATTTT.

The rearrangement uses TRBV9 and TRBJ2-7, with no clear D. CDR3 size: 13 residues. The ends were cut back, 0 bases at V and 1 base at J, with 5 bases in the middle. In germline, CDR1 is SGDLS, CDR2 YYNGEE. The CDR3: CASSVAGSYEQYF. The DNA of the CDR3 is TGTGCCAGCAGCGTAGCCGGGTCCTACGAGCAGTACTTC.

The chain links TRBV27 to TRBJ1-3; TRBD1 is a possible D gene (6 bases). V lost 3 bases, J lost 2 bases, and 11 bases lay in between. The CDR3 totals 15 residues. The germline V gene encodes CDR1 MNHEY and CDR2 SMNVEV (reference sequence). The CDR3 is CASSLTGNPGNTIYF. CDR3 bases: TGTGCCAGCAGTTTGACAGGAAACCCTGGAAACACCATATATTTT.

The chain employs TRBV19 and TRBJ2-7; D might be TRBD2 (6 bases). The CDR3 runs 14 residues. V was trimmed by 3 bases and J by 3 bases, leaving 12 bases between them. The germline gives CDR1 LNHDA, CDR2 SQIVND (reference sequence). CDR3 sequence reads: CASSIGTGDYEQYF. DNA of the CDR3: TGTGCCAGTAGTATTGGTACGGGGGACTACGAGCAGTACTTC.

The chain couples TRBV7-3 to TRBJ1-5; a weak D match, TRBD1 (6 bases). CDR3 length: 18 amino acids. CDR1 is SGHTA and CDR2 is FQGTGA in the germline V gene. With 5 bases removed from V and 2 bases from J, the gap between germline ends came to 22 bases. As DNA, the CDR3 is TGTGCCAGCAGCCCACCTGAGGGGGGGGAAAATGGCAATCAGCCCCAGCATTTT. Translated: CASSPPEGGENGNQPQHF. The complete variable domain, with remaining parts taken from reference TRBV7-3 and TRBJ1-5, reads GAGVSQTPSNKVTEKGKYVELRCDPISGHTALYWYRQSLGQGPEFLIYFQGTGAADDSGLPNDRFFAVRPEGSVSTLKIQRTERGDSAVYLCASSPPEGGENGNQPQHFGDGTRLSIL.

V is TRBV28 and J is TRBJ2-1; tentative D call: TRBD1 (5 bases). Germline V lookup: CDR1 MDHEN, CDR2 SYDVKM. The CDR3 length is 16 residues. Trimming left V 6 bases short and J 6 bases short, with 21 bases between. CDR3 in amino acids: CASRPPLGRWGNEQFF. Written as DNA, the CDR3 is TGTGCCAGCAGACCACCGTTGGGGCGGTGGGGCAATGAGCAGTTCTTC.

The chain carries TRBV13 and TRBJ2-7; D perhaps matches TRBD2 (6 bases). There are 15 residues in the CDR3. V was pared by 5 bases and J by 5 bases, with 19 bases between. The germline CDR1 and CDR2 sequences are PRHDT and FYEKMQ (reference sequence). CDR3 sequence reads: CASSPRGTGIHEQYF. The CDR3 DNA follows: TGTGCCAGCAGCCCCCGCGGGACCGGTATACACGAGCAGTACTTC. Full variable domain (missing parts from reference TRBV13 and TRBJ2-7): AAGVIQSPRHLIKEKRETATLKCYPIPRHDTVYWYQQGPGQDPQFLISFYEKMQSDKGSIPDRFSAQQFSDYHSELNMSSLELGDSALYFCASSPRGTGIHEQYFGPGTRLTVT.

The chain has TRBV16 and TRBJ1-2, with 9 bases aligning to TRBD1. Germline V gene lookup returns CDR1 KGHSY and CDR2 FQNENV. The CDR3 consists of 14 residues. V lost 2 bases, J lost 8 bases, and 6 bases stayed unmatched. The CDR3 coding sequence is TGTGCCAGCAGCCAAGGGGACAGGGTTGGAGGCTACACCTTC. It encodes CASSQGDRVGGYTF.

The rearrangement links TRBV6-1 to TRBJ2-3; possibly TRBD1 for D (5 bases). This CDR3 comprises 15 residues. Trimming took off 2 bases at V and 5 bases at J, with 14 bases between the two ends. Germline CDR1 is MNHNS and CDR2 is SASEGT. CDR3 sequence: CASSELGVGVDTQYF. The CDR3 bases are TGTGCCAGCAGTGAATTAGGGGTAGGCGTAGATACGCAGTATTTT.

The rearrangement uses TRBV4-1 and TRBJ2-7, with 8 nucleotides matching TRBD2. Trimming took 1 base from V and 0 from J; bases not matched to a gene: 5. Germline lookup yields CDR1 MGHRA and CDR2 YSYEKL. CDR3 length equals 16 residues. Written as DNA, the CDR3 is TGCGCCAGCAGCCAAGTGTATAGCGGGGCCTCCTACGAGCAGTACTTC. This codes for CASSQVYSGASYEQYF.

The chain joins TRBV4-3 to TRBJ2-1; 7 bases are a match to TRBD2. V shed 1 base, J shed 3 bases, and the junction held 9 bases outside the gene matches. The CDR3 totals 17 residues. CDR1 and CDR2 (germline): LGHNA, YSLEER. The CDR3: CASSQALAGLSYNEQFF. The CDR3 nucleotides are TGCGCCAGCAGCCAAGCCTTAGCGGGCTTAAGCTACAATGAGCAGTTCTTC.

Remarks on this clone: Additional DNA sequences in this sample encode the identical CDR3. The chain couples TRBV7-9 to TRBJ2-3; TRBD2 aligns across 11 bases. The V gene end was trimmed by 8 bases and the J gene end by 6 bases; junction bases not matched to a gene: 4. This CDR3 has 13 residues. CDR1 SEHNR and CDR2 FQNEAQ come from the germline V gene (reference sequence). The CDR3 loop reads CASRVAGGDTQYF. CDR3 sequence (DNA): TGTGCCAGCCGGGTAGCGGGGGGGGATACGCAGTATTTT.

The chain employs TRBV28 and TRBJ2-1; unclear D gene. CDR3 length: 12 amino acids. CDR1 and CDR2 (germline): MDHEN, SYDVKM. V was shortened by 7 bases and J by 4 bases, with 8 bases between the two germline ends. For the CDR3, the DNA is TGTGCCAGCACCTCCCTGTACAATGAGCAGTTCTTC. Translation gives CASTSLYNEQFF.

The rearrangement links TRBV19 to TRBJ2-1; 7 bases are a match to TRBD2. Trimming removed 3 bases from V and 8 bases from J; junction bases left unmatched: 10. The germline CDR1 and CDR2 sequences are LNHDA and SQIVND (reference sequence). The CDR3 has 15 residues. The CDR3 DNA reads TGTGCCAGTAGTATCCTAGCGGAGAACGAAGATGAGCAGTTCTTC. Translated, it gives CASSILAENEDEQFF. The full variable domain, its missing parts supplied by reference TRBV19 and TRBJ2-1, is DGGITQSPKYLFRKEGQNVTLSCEQNLNHDAMYWYRQDPGQGLRLIYYSQIVNDFQKGDIAEGYSVSREKKESFPLTVTSAQKNPTAFYLCASSILAENEDEQFFGPGTRLTVL.

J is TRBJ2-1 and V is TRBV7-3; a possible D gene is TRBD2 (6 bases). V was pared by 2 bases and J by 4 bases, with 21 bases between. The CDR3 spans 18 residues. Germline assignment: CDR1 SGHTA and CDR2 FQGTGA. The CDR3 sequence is CASSLYGTRSLFYNEQFF. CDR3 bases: TGTGCCAGCAGCTTATACGGGACTCGGTCGTTATTTTACAATGAGCAGTTCTTC.

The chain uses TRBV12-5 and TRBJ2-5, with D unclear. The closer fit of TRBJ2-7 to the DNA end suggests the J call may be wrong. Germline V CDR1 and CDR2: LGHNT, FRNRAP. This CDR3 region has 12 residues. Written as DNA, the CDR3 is TGTGCTAGTGGTTTGGGGTCCTACGAGCAGTACTTC. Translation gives CASGLGSYEQYF.

The CDR3 loop reads CASIGTGVYEQYF. CDR3 DNA: TGTGCCAGCATTGGGACTGGGGTCTACGAGCAGTACTTC. The V gene is TRBV11-1, the J gene TRBJ2-7; perhaps TRBD2 as D (6 bases). Trimming took off 7 bases at V and 3 bases at J, with 13 bases between the two ends. CDR1 and CDR2 from the germline V gene are SGHAT and FQDESV (reference sequence). The CDR3 extends over 13 amino acids.

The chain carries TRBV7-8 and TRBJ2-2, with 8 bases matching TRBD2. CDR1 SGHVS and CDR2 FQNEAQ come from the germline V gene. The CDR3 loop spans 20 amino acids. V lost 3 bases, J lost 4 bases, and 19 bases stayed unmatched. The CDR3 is CASSLDIAGLLAPITGELFF. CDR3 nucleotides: TGTGCCAGCAGCTTGGATATAGCGGGACTCCTCGCACCAATCACCGGGGAGCTGTTTTTT.

The CDR3 coding sequence is TGTGCCAGCAGCTTAATGGTCGGAGCTAGCACAGATACGCAGTATTTT. Translation gives CASSLMVGASTDTQYF. The V gene is TRBV7-3, the J gene TRBJ2-3; D remains unclear. V was clipped by 1 base and J by 0 bases, with 11 bases between them. In germline, CDR1 is SGHTA, CDR2 FQGTGA. CDR3 length: 16 amino acids.

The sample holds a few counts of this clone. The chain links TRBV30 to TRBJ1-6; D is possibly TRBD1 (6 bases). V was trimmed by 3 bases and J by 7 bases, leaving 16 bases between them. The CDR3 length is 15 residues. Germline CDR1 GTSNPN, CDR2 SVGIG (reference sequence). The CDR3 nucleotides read TGTGCCTGGAGCGTTCTGGACAGTCAGAATTCACCCCTCCACTTT. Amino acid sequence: CAWSVLDSQNSPLHF. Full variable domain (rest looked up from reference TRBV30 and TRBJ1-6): SQTIHQWPATLVQPVGSPLSLECTVEGTSNPNLYWYRQAAGRGLQLLFYSVGIGQISSEVPQNLSASRPQDRQFILSSKKLLLSDSGFYLCAWSVLDSQNSPLHFGNGTRLTVT.

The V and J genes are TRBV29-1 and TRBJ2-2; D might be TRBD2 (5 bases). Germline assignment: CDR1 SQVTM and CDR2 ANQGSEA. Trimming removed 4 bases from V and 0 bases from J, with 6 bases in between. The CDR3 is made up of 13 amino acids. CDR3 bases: TGCAGCGTTGGAGGGTCGAACACCGGGGAGCTGTTTTTT. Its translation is CSVGGSNTGELFF.

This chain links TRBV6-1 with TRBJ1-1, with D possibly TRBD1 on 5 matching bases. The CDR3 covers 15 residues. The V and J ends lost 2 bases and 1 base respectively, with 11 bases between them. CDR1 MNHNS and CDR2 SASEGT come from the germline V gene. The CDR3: CASSEIPGPNTEAFF. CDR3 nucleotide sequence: TGTGCCAGCAGTGAAATTCCAGGGCCGAACACTGAAGCTTTCTTT.

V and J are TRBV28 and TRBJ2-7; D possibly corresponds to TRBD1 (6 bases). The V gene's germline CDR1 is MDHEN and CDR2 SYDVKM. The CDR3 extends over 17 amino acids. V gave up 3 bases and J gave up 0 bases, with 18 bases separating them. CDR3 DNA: TGTGCCAGCAGTTTTCCCCTCGGGTCGGACAGCTCCTACGAGCAGTACTTC. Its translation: CASSFPLGSDSSYEQYF.

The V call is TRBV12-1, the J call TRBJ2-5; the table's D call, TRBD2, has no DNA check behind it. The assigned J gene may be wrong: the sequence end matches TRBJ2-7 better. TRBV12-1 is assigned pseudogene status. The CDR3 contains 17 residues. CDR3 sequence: CASSFARPREVPDEQYF. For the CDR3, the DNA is TGTGCCAGCAGCTTTGCGCGTCCGCGGGAAGTCCCAGACGAGCAGTACTTC.

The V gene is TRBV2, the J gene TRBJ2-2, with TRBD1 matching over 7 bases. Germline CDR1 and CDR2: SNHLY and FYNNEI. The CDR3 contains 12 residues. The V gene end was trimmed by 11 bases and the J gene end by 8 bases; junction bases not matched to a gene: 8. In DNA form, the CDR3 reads TGTGCCGGCCAGACAGGGCGGGGGGAGCTGTTTTTT. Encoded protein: CAGQTGRGELFF.

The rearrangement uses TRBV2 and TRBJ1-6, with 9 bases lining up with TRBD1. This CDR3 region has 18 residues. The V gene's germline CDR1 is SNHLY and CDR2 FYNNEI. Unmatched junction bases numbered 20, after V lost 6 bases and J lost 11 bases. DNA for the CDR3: TGTGCCAGCAGCCAACCCCGCTCGCGGGACAGGGTTCTTGCACCCCTCCACTTT. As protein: CASSQPRSRDRVLAPLHF.

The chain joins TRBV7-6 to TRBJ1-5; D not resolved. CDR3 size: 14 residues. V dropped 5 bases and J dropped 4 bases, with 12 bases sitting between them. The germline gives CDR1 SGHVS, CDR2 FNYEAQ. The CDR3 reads CASSDRGENQPQHF. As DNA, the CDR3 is TGTGCCAGCAGCGATCGGGGAGAAAATCAGCCCCAGCATTTT.